The 17 T cell receptor beta chains given below trace back to one sample, sequenced in a study of T-cell reconstitution after alpha-beta-depleted transplantation in children. A library of TCRbeta sequences, prepared with unique molecular identifiers, was generated. Each CDR3 protein is one row after TCRdb ran MiXCR on the PCR reads. The table records 600,000 to 700,000 distinct CDR3 sequences, roughly 17% of them present only once. The sample in question was PBMCs from the stem cell graft donor, obtained from the stem cell graft. These receptors originate from a human donor who donated a stem cell graft to a child with acute myeloid leukemia.

This clonotype was observed a handful of times. The CDR3 nucleotides are TGTGCCAGCAGTTTTCAGGGGGAGCTTGGCTACACCTTC. It translates to CASSFQGELGYTF. The chain joins TRBV28 to TRBJ1-2, with TRBD1 identical over 7 bases. V shed 3 bases, J shed 7 bases, and the junction held 5 bases outside the gene matches. The germline V gene encodes CDR1 MDHEN and CDR2 SYDVKM. The CDR3 runs 13 residues.

This chain connects TRBV12-3 or TRBV12-4 to TRBJ1-4, with 10 bases identical to TRBD1. The CDR3 length is 14 residues. V gave up 6 bases and J gave up 6 bases; unmatched junction bases: 4. The CDR3 nucleotides are TGTGCCAGCAGGTCCGGGACAGGGGATGAAAAACTGTTTTTT. Protein: CASRSGTGDEKLFF.

The J gene is TRBJ2-1, the V gene TRBV4-1; D possibly uses TRBD1 or TRBD2 (5 bases each). Trimming pared 3 bases from V and 8 bases from J, leaving 8 bases between. The CDR3 is 12 amino acids. Germline CDR1 reads MGHRA; CDR2 reads YSYEKL. DNA of the CDR3: TGCGCCAGCAGCCAGAGAGGGGATGAGCAGTTCTTC. This codes for CASSQRGDEQFF.

This clonotype was seen many times. The chain is built from TRBV27 and TRBJ1-2; D is unresolved. V lost 2 bases and J lost 7, with 11 bases in between. Germline CDR1 and CDR2: MNHEY and SMNVEV (reference sequence). This CDR3 has 13 residues. In DNA form, the CDR3 reads TGTGCCAGCAGTTTAGGGCCGACCCTTGGCTACACCTTC. Translating it yields CASSLGPTLGYTF.

This clonotype showed up just a few times. The chain uses TRBV5-1 and TRBJ1-6, with D possibly matching TRBD1 (5 bases). Germline loops: CDR1 SGHRS, CDR2 YFSETQ. This CDR3 comprises 15 residues. V shed 4 bases and J shed 0 bases, with 8 bases lying between them. This chain's CDR3 is CASSGASSYNSPLHF. CDR3 in DNA: TGCGCCAGCAGCGGGGCTAGCTCCTATAATTCACCCCTCCACTTT.

V gene TRBV7-9 combines with J gene TRBJ1-1; a weak D match, TRBD1 (5 bases). CDR1 SEHNR and CDR2 FQNEAQ come from the germline V gene (reference sequence). CDR3 length equals 14 residues. Deletions cut 1 base from V and 6 bases from J, with 12 bases between. Written as DNA, the CDR3 is TGTGCCAGCAGCTTAGTGGTATTGGGGCCTGAAGCTTTCTTT. It specifies CASSLVVLGPEAFF.

This clonotype was picked up many times. The chain links TRBV20-1 to TRBJ2-5, with 16 bases identical to TRBD2. Trimming removed 5 bases from V and 7 bases from J; junction bases left unmatched: 4. CDR3 length: 14 amino acids. Germline-derived CDR1 and CDR2 are DFQATT and SNEGSKA (reference sequence). CDR3 loop: CSAPGTSGGATQYF. The CDR3 bases are TGCAGTGCTCCCGGGACTAGCGGGGGGGCGACCCAGTACTTC.

Many counts were recorded for this clonotype. The chain uses TRBV20-1 and TRBJ1-2, with no clear D. The germline gives CDR1 DFQATT, CDR2 SNEGSKA (reference sequence). This CDR3 region has 12 residues. V was clipped by 6 bases and J by 4 bases, with 12 bases between them. CDR3: CSAPVGSYGYTF. CDR3 bases: TGCAGTGCCCCGGTGGGGTCCTATGGCTACACCTTC.

The chain links TRBV30 to TRBJ2-5; 7 positions match TRBD2. Germline V lookup: CDR1 GTSNPN, CDR2 SVGIG (reference sequence). The junction had 12 bases not matched to a gene; V was cut back by 2 bases and J by 6 bases. The CDR3 totals 15 residues. Written as DNA, the CDR3 is TGTGCCTGGAGTACGGGAGGAGGGCGCGGTAAGACCCAGTACTTC. It is translated as CAWSTGGGRGKTQYF.

This clonotype was observed many times. The chain employs TRBV12-3 or TRBV12-4 and TRBJ1-1, with 9 positions matching TRBD1. The V gene end was trimmed by 3 bases and the J gene end by 7 bases; junction bases not matched to a gene: 9. This CDR3 spans 15 amino acids. The CDR3 is CASSFPGQGAGEAFF. Here the CDR3 DNA reads TGTGCCAGCAGTTTCCCGGGACAGGGAGCGGGTGAAGCTTTCTTT.

The CDR3 DNA reads TGTGCCAGCAGCTCCCTAGCGGGCCTCAGGAATGAGCAGTTCTTC. Amino acid sequence: CASSSLAGLRNEQFF. This sequence joins TRBV12-3 or TRBV12-4 and TRBJ2-1, with 8 positions matching TRBD2. CDR3 length equals 15 residues. With V trimmed by 6 bases and J by 7 bases, 11 bases remained unmatched.

This clonotype occurred many times. CDR3: CASRVGHASTDTQYF. CDR3 bases: TGTGCCAGCAGAGTGGGACACGCCAGCACAGATACGCAGTATTTT. The genes are TRBV6-1 and TRBJ2-3, with D possibly being TRBD1 (6 bases). The CDR3 runs 15 residues. The V end was cut by 6 bases, the J end by 0 bases, with 13 bases between. The germline V gene has CDR1 MNHNS and CDR2 SASEGT.

There are many counts of this clonotype. The chain joins TRBV9 to TRBJ1-6; D gene uncertain. Looked up from germline, CDR1 is SGDLS and CDR2 is YYNGEE. This CDR3 has 14 amino acids. The germline V and J ends were trimmed by 0 bases and 13 bases, with 14 bases remaining between them. CDR3 sequence: CASSVVAGVTPLHF. The CDR3 DNA is TGTGCCAGCAGCGTAGTGGCAGGTGTAACCCCCCTCCACTTT. The entire variable domain, with the rest obtained from reference TRBV9 and TRBJ1-6, is as follows: DSGVTQTPKHLITATGQRVTLRCSPRSGDLSVYWYQQSLDQGLQFLIQYYNGEERAKGNILERFSAQQFPDLHSELNLSSLELGDSALYFCASSVVAGVTPLHFGNGTRLTVT.

This clonotype was found many times. This chain uses TRBV20-1 with TRBJ2-3; D is perhaps TRBD2 (5 bases). CDR3 length equals 12 residues. The V gene's germline CDR1 is DFQATT and CDR2 SNEGSKA (reference sequence). V lost 1 base and J lost 9, with 11 bases in between. CDR3 loop: CSARGGLPTQYF. The CDR3 region has the DNA TGCAGTGCTAGAGGCGGGCTACCCACGCAGTATTTT.

The chain links TRBV11-2 to TRBJ2-7; either TRBD1 or TRBD2 may supply D (6 bases each). Per germline, CDR1 SGHAT and CDR2 FQNNGV. V was trimmed by 3 bases and J by 4 bases, leaving 13 bases between them. This CDR3 region has 14 residues. CDR3 in amino acids: CASSFLGAGYEQYV. As DNA, the CDR3 is TGTGCCAGCAGCTTTCTGGGGGCGGGATACGAGCAGTACGTC.

Regarding this clonotype: One end of the junction does not line up with germline, which may come from a read error. J is TRBJ1-2 and V is TRBV7-9, with no clear D. Germline V CDR1 and CDR2: SEHNR, FQNEAQ (reference sequence). The CDR3 spans 11 residues. CDR3 DNA: TGTGCCAGCAGCCCGGACTATGGCTTCACCTTC. Its protein product is CASSPDYGFTF.

This clonotype showed up many times. The chain carries TRBV20-1 and TRBJ2-5; TRBD2 agrees at 9 bases. In germline, CDR1 is DFQATT, CDR2 SNEGSKA (reference sequence). The CDR3 is 13 residues long. The ends lost 1 base at V and 5 bases at J; junction bases unmatched: 2. This CDR3 is CSARGGGAETQYF. DNA for the CDR3: TGCAGTGCTAGAGGCGGGGGGGCGGAGACCCAGTACTTC.